This TCR beta chain comes out of a study of blood T cell repertoires in COVID-19 (dated by TCRdb to the early 2020s). In terms of the full investigation: Samples from collaborators originated in the United States, Italy and Spain and spanned both the acute and convalescent phases of COVID-19. The material from the prospective study consisted of cDNA or gDNA derived from T cells, B-cell-depleted T cells, or PBMCs. Subjects who had been exposed to COVID-19, were actively infected with it, or had recovered from it provided the deeply sampled blood TCRbeta repertoires that made up the dataset. The repertoires were released in a freely available public database meant as a resource for research on the immune response to SARS-CoV-2. Samples came from the ongoing ImmuneRACE study (first 160 participants) plus 1,254 subjects from 6 global collaborators. A de-identified subject ID, COVID-19 status, age in years and sex were almost always included in the sample metadata. Where available, HLA class I and class II types were taken from metadata supplied by the sample provider and were not determined by assay-based typing. Beyond this particular receptor, the publication reports: How much clinical and demographic metadata was included differed by source and by participant, and the metadata was provided uncurated.

The collaborating institutions used their own protocols to collect whole blood in K2EDTA tubes. For TCRbeta analysis, collaborators shipped samples in one of three forms: frozen whole blood, isolated PBMCs, or DNA extracted from either of those sample types. TCRbeta CDR3 regions were amplified from genomic DNA using the immunoSEQ Assay, a bias-controlled multiplex PCR. From the authors' description of their analysis: Within the assay, amplification of reference gene primers was used to estimate how many nucleated cells each sample contained. To quantify the absolute abundance of each unique TCRbeta CDR3 rearrangement, sequence reads were collapsed and filtered. For each sample, productive Simpson clonality was calculated by taking the square root of Simpson's diversity index across productive rearrangements. The clones in this table, taken by TCRdb from immuneACCESS, are in-frame only. Not every clone is retained; where verified, under half of the shortfall comes from an unresolved V gene, and the cause of the rest is unknown. That table supplies the V and J calls and clone size; D and trimming were determined from the DNA. Present in this sample are some 93,000 clones, 85% to 90% of which were seen just once. Together, the top ten hold 3.8% of the sample.

As to this clone: No cognate antigen has been identified for it. No base quality values were provided; no much bigger clone lies one nucleotide off.

CDR1 is given as GTSNPN and CDR2 as SVGIG, both from the germline V gene (reference sequence). Compared with germline, V lacks 8 bases and J lacks 6 bases; bases without a gene match: 8. The CDR3 measures 15 amino acids from cysteine to phenylalanine. Solely the CDR3 DNA is kept, with 45 bases framed from the first base. The receptor was derived from a man aged 55 to 69 with acute or convalescent COVID-19. Sequenced: peripheral blood. Recombination linked TRBV30 to TRBJ2-2; 14 middle bases align to TRBD2. The sequence in DNA is TGTGCCCAAGGACTAGCGGGAGGTTGGGCCGGGGAGCTGTTTTTT. This codes for CAQGLAGGWAGELFF. The full variable domain, completed from the reference TRBV30 and TRBJ2-2 proteins outside the CDR3, reads SQTIHQWPATLVQPVGSPLSLECTVEGTSNPNLYWYRQAAGRGLQLLFYSVGIGQISSEVPQNLSASRPQDRQFILSSKKLLLSDSGFYLCAQGLAGGWAGELFFGEGSRLTVL.